This T cell receptor (beta chain) was retrieved from a study of blood T cell repertoires in COVID-19. Whole-study context: Samples of COVID-19 (acute and convalescent) were obtained from the United States, Italy and Spain. T cells, B-cell-depleted T cells, or PBMCs supplied cDNA or gDNA.

TCRdb's table, derived via immunoSEQ multiplex PCR, lists solely in-frame clones and lacks some. The sample records about 360,000 clones, around 84% being singletons. The V gene end was trimmed by 0 bases and the J gene end by 4 bases; junction bases not matched to a gene: 3. CDR1 and CDR2 (germline): SGHRS, YFSETQ. This CDR3 contains 15 residues. The clonotype was recovered from a human donor in a cohort sampled during active COVID-19. The sample comprised peripheral blood. The chain links TRBV5-1 to TRBJ1-3, with 8 bases aligning to TRBD1. The CDR3 nucleotides read TGCGCCAGCAGCTTGGGACAGGGGTTCGGAAACACCATATATTTT. This translates into CASSLGQGFGNTIYF.